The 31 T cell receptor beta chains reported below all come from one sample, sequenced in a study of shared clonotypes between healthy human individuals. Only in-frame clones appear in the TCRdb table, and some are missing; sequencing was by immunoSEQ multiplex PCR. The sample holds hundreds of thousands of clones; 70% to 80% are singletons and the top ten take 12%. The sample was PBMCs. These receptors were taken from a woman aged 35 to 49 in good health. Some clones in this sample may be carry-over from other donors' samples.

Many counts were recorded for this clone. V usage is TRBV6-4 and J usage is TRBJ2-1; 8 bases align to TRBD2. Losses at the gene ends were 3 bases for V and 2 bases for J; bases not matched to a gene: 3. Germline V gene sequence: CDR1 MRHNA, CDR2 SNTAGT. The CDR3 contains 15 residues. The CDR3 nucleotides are TGTGCCAGCAGTGAAACTAGCGGAACCTACAATGAGCAGTTCTTC. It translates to CASSETSGTYNEQFF.

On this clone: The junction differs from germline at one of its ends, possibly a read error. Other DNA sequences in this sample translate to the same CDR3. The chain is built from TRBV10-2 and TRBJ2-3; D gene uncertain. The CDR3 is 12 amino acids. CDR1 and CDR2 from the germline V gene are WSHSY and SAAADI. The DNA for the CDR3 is TGCGCCAGCAGTTCCGATGGAGATACGCAGTATTTC. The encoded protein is CASSSDGDTQYF.

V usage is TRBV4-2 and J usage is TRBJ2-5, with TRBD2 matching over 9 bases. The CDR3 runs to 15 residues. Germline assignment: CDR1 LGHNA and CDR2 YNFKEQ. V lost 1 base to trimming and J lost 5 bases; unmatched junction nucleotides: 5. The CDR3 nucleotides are TGTGCCAGCAGCCAAGCAGCGGGAGGCTACGAGACCCAGTACTTC. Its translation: CASSQAAGGYETQYF.

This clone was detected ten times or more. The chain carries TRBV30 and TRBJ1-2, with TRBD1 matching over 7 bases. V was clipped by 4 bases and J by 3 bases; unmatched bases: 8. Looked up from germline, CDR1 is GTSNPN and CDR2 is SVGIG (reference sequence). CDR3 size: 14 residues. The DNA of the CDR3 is TGTGCCTGGACCGGGGACAGTCTCTACTATGGCTACACCTTC. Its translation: CAWTGDSLYYGYTF. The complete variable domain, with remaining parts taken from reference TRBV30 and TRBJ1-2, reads SQTIHQWPATLVQPVGSPLSLECTVEGTSNPNLYWYRQAAGRGLQLLFYSVGIGQISSEVPQNLSASRPQDRQFILSSKKLLLSDSGFYLCAWTGDSLYYGYTFGSGTRLTVV.

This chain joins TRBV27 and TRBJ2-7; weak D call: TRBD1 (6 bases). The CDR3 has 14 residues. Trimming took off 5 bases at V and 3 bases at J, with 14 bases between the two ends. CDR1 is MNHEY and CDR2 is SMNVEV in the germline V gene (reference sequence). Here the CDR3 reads CASSISRQVYEQYF. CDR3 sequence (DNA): TGTGCCAGCAGTATCTCTCGACAGGTCTACGAGCAGTACTTC.

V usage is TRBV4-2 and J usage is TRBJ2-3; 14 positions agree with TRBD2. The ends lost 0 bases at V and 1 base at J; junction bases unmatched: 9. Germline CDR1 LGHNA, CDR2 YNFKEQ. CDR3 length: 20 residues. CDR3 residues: CASSQDRGLAGVFRTDTQYF. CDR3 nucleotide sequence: TGTGCCAGCAGCCAAGACCGGGGACTAGCGGGAGTTTTCCGCACAGATACGCAGTATTTT.

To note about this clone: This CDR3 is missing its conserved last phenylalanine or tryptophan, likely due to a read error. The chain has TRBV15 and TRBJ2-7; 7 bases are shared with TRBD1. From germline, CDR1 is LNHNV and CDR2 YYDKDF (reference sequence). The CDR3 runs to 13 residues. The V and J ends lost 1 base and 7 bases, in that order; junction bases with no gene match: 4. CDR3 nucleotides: TGTGCCACCAGCAGAGGACAGGGATTAGAGCAGTACCTC. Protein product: CATSRGQGLEQYL.

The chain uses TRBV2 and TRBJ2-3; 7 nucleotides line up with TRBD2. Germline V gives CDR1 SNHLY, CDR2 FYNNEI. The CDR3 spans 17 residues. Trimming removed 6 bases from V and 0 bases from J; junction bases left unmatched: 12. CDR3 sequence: CASRPSPLAVSTDTQYF. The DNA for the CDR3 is TGTGCCAGCAGACCGTCCCCGCTAGCGGTTAGCACAGATACGCAGTATTTT.

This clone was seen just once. CDR3 sequence: CASSLGGRGHGEQYF. CDR3 DNA sequence: TGTGCCAGCAGTTTGGGGGGCCGGGGGCATGGAGAGCAGTACTTC. This chain connects TRBV28 to TRBJ2-7, with D perhaps given as TRBD1 or TRBD2 (6 bases each). CDR3 size: 15 residues. V lost 3 bases, J lost 7 bases, and 19 bases lay in between. Looked up from germline, CDR1 is MDHEN and CDR2 is SYDVKM.

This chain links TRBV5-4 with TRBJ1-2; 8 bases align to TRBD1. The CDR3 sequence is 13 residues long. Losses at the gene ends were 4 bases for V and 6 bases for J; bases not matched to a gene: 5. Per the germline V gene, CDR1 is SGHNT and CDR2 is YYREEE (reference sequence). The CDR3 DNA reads TGTGCCAGCAGCCCGACAGGGGAGGATGGCTACACCTTC. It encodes CASSPTGEDGYTF.

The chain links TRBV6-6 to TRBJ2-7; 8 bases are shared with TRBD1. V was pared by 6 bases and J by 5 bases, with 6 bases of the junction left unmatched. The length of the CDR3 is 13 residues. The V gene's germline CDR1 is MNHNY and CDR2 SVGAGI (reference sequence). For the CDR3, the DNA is TGTGCCAGCAGCCCGCCAGGGGGCCACGAGCAGTACTTC. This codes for CASSPPGGHEQYF.

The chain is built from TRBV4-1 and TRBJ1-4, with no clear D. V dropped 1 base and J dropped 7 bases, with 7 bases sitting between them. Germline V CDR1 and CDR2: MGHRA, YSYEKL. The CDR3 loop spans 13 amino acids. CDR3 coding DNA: TGCGCCAGCAGCCAAGTTATAGGTGAAAAACTGTTTTTT. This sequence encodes CASSQVIGEKLFF.

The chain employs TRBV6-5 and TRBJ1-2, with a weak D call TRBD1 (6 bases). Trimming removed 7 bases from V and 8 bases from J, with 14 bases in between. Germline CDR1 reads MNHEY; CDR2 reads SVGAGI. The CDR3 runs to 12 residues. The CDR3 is CASTQQGRGYTF. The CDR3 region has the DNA TGTGCCAGCACCCAACAGGGTAGAGGCTACACCTTC.

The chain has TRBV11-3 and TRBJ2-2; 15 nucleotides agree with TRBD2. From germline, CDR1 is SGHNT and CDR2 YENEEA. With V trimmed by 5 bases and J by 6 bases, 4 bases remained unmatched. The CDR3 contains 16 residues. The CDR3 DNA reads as TGTGCCAGCAGCCCAGGGACTAGCGGGGGGTCCGGGGAGCTGTTTTTT. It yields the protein CASSPGTSGGSGELFF.

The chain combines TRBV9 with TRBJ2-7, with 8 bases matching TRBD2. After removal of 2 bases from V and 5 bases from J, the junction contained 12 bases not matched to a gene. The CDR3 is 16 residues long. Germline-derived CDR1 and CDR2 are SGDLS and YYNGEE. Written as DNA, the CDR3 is TGTGCCAGCAGCGTTGGGGGCGGGAGGTTCAACCACGAGCAGTACTTC. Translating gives CASSVGGGRFNHEQYF.

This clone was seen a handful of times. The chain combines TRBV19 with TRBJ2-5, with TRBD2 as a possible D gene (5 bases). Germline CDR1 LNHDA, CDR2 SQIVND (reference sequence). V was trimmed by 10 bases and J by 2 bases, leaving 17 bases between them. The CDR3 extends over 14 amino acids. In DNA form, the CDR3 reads TGTGCCACCTCGCGGGCAGGACCTCAAGAGACCCAGTACTTC. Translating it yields CATSRAGPQETQYF.

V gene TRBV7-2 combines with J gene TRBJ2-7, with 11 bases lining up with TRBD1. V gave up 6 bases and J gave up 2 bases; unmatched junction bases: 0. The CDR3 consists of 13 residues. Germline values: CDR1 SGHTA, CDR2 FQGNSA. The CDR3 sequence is CASRGQGAYEQYF. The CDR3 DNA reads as TGTGCCAGCAGGGGACAGGGGGCCTACGAGCAGTACTTC.

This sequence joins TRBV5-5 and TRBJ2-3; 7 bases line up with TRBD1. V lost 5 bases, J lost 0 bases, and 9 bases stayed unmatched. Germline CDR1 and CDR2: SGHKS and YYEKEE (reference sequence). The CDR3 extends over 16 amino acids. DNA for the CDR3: TGTGCCAGCAGTCGGACAGGCGACGCCAGCACAGATACGCAGTATTTT. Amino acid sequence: CASSRTGDASTDTQYF.

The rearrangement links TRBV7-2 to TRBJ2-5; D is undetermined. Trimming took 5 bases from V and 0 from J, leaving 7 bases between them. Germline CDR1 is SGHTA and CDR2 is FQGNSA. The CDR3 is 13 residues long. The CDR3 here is CASSRRNQETQYF. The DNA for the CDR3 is TGTGCCAGCAGCCGACGGAACCAAGAGACCCAGTACTTC. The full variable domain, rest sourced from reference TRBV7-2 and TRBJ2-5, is GAGVSQSPSNKVTEKGKDVELRCDPISGHTALYWYRQSLGQGLEFLIYFQGNSAPDKSGLPSDRFSAERTGGSVSTLTIQRTQQEDSAVYLCASSRRNQETQYFGPGTRLLVL.

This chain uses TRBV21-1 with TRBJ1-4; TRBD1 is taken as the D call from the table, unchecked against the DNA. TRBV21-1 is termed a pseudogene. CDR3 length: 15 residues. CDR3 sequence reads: CASSRPGQDNEKLFF. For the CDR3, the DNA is TGTGCCAGCAGCAGACCGGGACAGGATAATGAAAAACTGTTTTTT.

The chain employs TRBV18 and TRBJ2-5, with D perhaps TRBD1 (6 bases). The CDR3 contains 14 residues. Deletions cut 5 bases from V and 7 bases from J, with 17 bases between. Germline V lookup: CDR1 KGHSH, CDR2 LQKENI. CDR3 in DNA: TGTGCCAGCTCAACATCCGGGACAAAGGGGACCCAGTACTTC. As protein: CASSTSGTKGTQYF.

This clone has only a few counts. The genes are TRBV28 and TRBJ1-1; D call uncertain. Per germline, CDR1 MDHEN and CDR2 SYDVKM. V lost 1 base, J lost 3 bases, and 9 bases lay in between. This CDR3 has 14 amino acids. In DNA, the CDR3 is TGTGCCAGCAGTTTATTGGGGTGGGACACTGAAGCTTTCTTT. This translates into CASSLLGWDTEAFF. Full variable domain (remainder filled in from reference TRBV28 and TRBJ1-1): DVKVTQSSRYLVKRTGEKVFLECVQDMDHENMFWYRQDPGLGLRLIYFSYDVKMKEKGDIPEGYSVSREKKERFSLILESASTNQTSMYLCASSLLGWDTEAFFGQGTRLTVV.

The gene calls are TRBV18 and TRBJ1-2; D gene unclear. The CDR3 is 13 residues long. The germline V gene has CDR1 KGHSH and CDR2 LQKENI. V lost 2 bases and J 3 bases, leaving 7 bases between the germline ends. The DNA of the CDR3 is TGTGCCAGCTCACCAACAGAGGACTATGGCTACACCTTC. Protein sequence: CASSPTEDYGYTF.

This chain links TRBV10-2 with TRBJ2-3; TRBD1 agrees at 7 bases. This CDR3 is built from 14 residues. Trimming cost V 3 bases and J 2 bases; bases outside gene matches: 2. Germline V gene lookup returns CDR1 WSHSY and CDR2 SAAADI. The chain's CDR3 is CASSEGQDTDTQYF. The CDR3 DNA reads TGCGCCAGCAGTGAAGGACAGGACACAGATACGCAGTATTTT.

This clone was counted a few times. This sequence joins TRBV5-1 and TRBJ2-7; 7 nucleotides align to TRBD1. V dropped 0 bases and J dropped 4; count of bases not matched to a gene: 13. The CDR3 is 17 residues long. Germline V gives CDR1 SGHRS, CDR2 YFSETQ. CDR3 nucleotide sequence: TGCGCCAGCAGCTTGGCAGGGACAGCCGGCGGTACTTACGAGCAGTACTTC. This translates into CASSLAGTAGGTYEQYF.

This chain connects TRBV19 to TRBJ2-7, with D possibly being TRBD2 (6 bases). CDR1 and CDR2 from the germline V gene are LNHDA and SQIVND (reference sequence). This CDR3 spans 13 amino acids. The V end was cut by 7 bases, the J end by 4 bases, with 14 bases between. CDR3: CASIPNGGYEQYF. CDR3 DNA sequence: TGTGCCAGTATCCCTAACGGAGGGTACGAGCAGTACTTC. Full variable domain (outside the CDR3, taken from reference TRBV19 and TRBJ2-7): DGGITQSPKYLFRKEGQNVTLSCEQNLNHDAMYWYRQDPGQGLRLIYYSQIVNDFQKGDIAEGYSVSREKKESFPLTVTSAQKNPTAFYLCASIPNGGYEQYFGPGTRLTVT.

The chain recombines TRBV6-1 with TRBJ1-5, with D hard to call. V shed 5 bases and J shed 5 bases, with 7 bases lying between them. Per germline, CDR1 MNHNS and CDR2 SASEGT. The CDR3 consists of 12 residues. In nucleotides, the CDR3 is TGTGCCAGCAGTCGACTAGATCAGCCCCAGCATTTT. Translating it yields CASSRLDQPQHF.

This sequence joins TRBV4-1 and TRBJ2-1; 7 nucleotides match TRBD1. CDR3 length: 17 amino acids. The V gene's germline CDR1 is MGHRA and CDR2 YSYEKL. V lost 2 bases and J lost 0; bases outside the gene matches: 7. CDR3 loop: CASSQRTGLSSYNEQFF. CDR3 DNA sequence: TGCGCCAGCAGCCAAAGGACAGGTTTGAGCTCCTACAATGAGCAGTTCTTC.

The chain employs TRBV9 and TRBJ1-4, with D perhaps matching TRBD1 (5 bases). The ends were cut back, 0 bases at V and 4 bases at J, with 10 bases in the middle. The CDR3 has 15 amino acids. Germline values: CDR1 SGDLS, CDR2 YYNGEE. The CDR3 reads CASSVAWGVNEKLFF. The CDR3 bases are TGTGCCAGCAGCGTAGCTTGGGGCGTTAATGAAAAACTGTTTTTT.

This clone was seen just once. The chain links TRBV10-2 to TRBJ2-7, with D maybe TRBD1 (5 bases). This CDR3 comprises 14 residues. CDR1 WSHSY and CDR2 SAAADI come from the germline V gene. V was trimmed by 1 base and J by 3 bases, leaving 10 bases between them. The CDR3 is CASSEWAGRYEQYF. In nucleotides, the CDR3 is TGCGCCAGCAGTGAGTGGGCAGGGCGCTACGAGCAGTACTTC.

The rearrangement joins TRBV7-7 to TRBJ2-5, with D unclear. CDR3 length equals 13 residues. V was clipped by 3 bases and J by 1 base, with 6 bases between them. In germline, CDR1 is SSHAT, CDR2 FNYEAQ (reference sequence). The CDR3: CASSFGVQETQYF. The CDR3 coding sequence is TGTGCCAGCAGCTTCGGCGTCCAAGAGACCCAGTACTTC.